This T cell receptor beta chain was identified in a study of PD-L1 blockade in urothelial cancer. Whole-study results and caveats: For durable-benefit patients, tumor-associated blood clones expanded more at 3 weeks. Better survival was forecast by a pretreatment blood TCR clonality below the median.

What went into each PCR as a spike was synthetic TCR analog templates. Profiled with immunoSEQ multiplex PCR; TCRdb holds only in-frame clones, not every one. The sample includes about 52,000 clones, roughly 77% of them seen just once. CDR1 and CDR2 (germline): SGHVS, FQNEAQ. CDR3 length: 13 amino acids. Between the trimmed V and J ends, which lost 5 bases and 4 bases, there was a span of 8 bases. Patients presented with locally advanced or metastatic urothelial carcinoma. Concerning this clone: Its antigen is not known.

Source: PBMCs, taken around atezolizumab (anti-PD-L1) treatment. This chain links TRBV7-8 with TRBJ1-4; tentatively, D is TRBD1 (6 bases). The receptor comes from a man aged 70 or older with urothelial cancer. CDR3 residues: CASSQQGNEKLFF. For the CDR3, the DNA is TGTGCCAGCAGCCAACAGGGTAATGAAAAACTGTTTTTT.